The 20 T cell receptor beta chains below were found in one sample sequenced in a study of post-analysis software for immune sequencing data. The study, taken as a whole, reports: A few TRBV segments (TRBV5-6, TRBV5-1 and TRBV20-1 among them) occurred more frequently in patients than in controls.

These receptors' targets are unknown. Every TCR beta cDNA library bore unique molecular identifiers. TCRdb itself ran the PCR reads through MiXCR, one entry per CDR3 protein. Altogether about half a million distinct CDR3 sequences are present, 45% being singletons, with the ten largest covering about 12%. Sequencing was done on a sample of blood. These receptors all stem from a girl aged 10-17 years with multiple sclerosis.

There are a few counts of this clonotype. J is TRBJ1-2 and V is TRBV6-4; D is unresolved. Between the trimmed V and J ends, which lost 7 bases and 7 bases, there was a span of 28 bases. The CDR3 contains 17 residues. Germline V gene lookup returns CDR1 MRHNA and CDR2 SNTAGT. The chain's CDR3 is CASNLSPETPARFGYTF. Here the CDR3 DNA reads TGTGCCAGCAATCTTTCCCCCGAGACACCCGCACGCTTTGGCTACACCTTC.

The rearrangement links TRBV7-8 to TRBJ2-4; TRBD2 aligns across 7 bases. Per germline, CDR1 SGHVS and CDR2 FQNEAQ. Trimming removed 1 base from V and 13 bases from J; junction bases left unmatched: 16. The CDR3 runs 16 residues. The CDR3 DNA reads as TGTGCCAGCAGCTTAGGAATGGGACTAACGACCTACGGGCAGTACTTC. Protein sequence: CASSLGMGLTTYGQYF.

The chain employs TRBV20-1 and TRBJ2-5, with D perhaps being TRBD1 or TRBD2 (5 bases each). Germline lookup yields CDR1 DFQATT and CDR2 SNEGSKA (reference sequence). V was shortened by 5 bases and J by 7 bases, with 17 bases between the two germline ends. The CDR3 loop spans 13 amino acids. CDR3 DNA: TGCAGTGCTCGGGACCGAAGGATAGGGACCCAGTACTTC. Amino acids: CSARDRRIGTQYF.

The table lists this clonotype with a count of one. The chain has TRBV2 and TRBJ2-3; weak D call: TRBD2 (6 bases). The ends were cut back, 3 bases at V and 2 bases at J, with 9 bases in the middle. Germline CDR1 is SNHLY and CDR2 is FYNNEI. The CDR3 extends over 14 amino acids. The CDR3 spells CASSDGGNTDTQYF. The CDR3 DNA sequence: TGTGCCAGCAGTGACGGCGGGAACACAGATACGCAGTATTTT. The variable domain in full, completed from reference TRBV2 and TRBJ2-3, reads EPEVTQTPSHQVTQMGQEVILRCVPISNHLYFYWYRQILGQKVEFLVSFYNNEISEKSEIFDDQFSVERPDGSNFTLKIRSTKLEDSAMYFCASSDGGNTDTQYFGPGTRLTVL.

The chain uses TRBV7-2 and TRBJ2-7, with unresolved D. Germline loops: CDR1 SGHTA, CDR2 FQGNSA. CDR3 length equals 13 residues. V lost 4 bases and J lost 7, with 14 bases in between. The CDR3 DNA is TGTGCCAGCAGCTCAATCGGCGGTCTGGAGCAGTACTTC. Its translation: CASSSIGGLEQYF.

The V and J genes are TRBV3-1 and TRBJ2-2; 8 bases align to TRBD2. Germline V gives CDR1 LGHDT, CDR2 YNNKEL (reference sequence). Losses at the gene ends were 4 bases for V and 4 bases for J; bases not matched to a gene: 8. There are 16 residues in the CDR3. In DNA form, the CDR3 reads TGTGCCAGCAGCCCCCGTGATAGCGGGGTCACCGGGGAGCTGTTTTTT. It specifies CASSPRDSGVTGELFF.

This chain joins TRBV7-9 and TRBJ2-3; 9 positions match TRBD2. Losses at the gene ends were 3 bases for V and 3 bases for J; bases not matched to a gene: 7. This CDR3 has 16 amino acids. Germline loops: CDR1 SEHNR, CDR2 FQNEAQ (reference sequence). In nucleotides, the CDR3 is TGTGCCAGCAGCTTTTGGACTAGCGCCTATACAGATACGCAGTATTTT. It translates to CASSFWTSAYTDTQYF.

This clonotype was recorded at least ten times. The chain has TRBV27 and TRBJ2-3; TRBD2 matches 7 bases. The CDR3 is 16 residues long. The germline V gene has CDR1 MNHEY and CDR2 SMNVEV (reference sequence). V lost 5 bases and J lost 5; bases outside the gene matches: 13. Here the CDR3 reads CASSRGTIPREDTQYF. As DNA, the CDR3 is TGTGCCAGCAGTCGAGGGACTATCCCTCGAGAAGATACGCAGTATTTT.

The genes are TRBV12-3 or TRBV12-4 and TRBJ2-7, with TRBD1 matching over 7 bases. This CDR3 region has 13 residues. V gave up 6 bases and J gave up 6 bases; unmatched junction bases: 8. CDR3 sequence: CASSRDSGVEQYF. In DNA, the CDR3 is TGTGCCAGCAGCCGGGACAGTGGGGTCGAGCAGTACTTC.

The rearrangement joins TRBV4-1 to TRBJ2-1; 7 bases match TRBD2. The germline CDR1 and CDR2 sequences are MGHRA and YSYEKL. The CDR3 has 16 residues. J gave up 0 bases and V 3 bases, and 5 bases lay outside the gene matches. The DNA of the CDR3 is TGCGCCAGCAGCCAGGGTCTAGCGGACTCCTACAATGAGCAGTTCTTC. Translated, it gives CASSQGLADSYNEQFF.

This chain uses TRBV20-1 with TRBJ1-1, with 10 bases aligning to TRBD1. This CDR3 is 13 amino acids long. Per the germline V gene, CDR1 is DFQATT and CDR2 is SNEGSKA (reference sequence). V lost 3 bases, J lost 6 bases, and 4 bases stayed unmatched. The CDR3 region is CSARRDRGSEAFF. In DNA, the CDR3 is TGCAGTGCTAGGAGGGACAGGGGTTCTGAAGCTTTCTTT.

The rearrangement uses TRBV4-2 and TRBJ1-5; D not certain. The J call may be wrong; the DNA end is better matched by TRBJ2-3. The CDR3 covers 14 residues. Germline V CDR1 and CDR2: LGHNA, YNFKEQ. Here the CDR3 reads CASSQDEGNQPQYF. The CDR3 DNA follows: TGTGCCAGCAGCCAAGACGAAGGGAATCAGCCCCAGTATTTT.

This chain connects TRBV12-3 or TRBV12-4 to TRBJ2-2; D uncertain. V was trimmed by 2 bases and J by 6 bases, leaving 7 bases between them. The CDR3 consists of 13 residues. The CDR3 is CASSLSSPGELFF. CDR3 DNA: TGTGCCAGCAGTTTAAGTAGCCCCGGGGAGCTGTTTTTT.

The table lists this clonotype with a few counts. This chain uses TRBV18 with TRBJ1-2, with D perhaps matching TRBD1 (6 bases). The germline CDR1 and CDR2 sequences are KGHSH and LQKENI. V lost 3 bases to trimming and J lost 5 bases, with 19 bases between them. This CDR3 is 16 amino acids long. CDR3 bases: TGTGCCAGCTCACCGATCGACCCACAGGGACCGTATGGCTACACCTTC. The encoded protein is CASSPIDPQGPYGYTF.

DNA of the CDR3: TGCAGTGTTGCGCGAGGGATAAATAATGAAAAACTGTTTTTT. Amino acid sequence: CSVARGINNEKLFF. The gene calls are TRBV20-1 and TRBJ1-4; D uncertain. Germline CDR1 DFQATT, CDR2 SNEGSKA (reference sequence). V was trimmed by 7 bases and J by 4 bases, leaving 16 bases between them. The CDR3 extends over 14 amino acids.

The V and J genes are TRBV29-1 and TRBJ2-1; weak D call: TRBD2 (5 bases). The V gene's germline CDR1 is SQVTM and CDR2 ANQGSEA. This CDR3 is built from 13 residues. The ends were cut back, 5 bases at V and 0 bases at J, with 8 bases in the middle. The CDR3 DNA sequence: TGCAGCGTTCACGGGGACTCCTACAATGAGCAGTTCTTC. It is translated as CSVHGDSYNEQFF.

This clonotype was counted a single time. The genes are TRBV20-1 and TRBJ2-1; D not certain. This CDR3 is built from 14 residues. Trimming shortened V by 1 base and J by 6 bases, and 13 bases separated the two germline ends. Germline CDR1 and CDR2: DFQATT and SNEGSKA (reference sequence). The CDR3 sequence: CSARGSLRSNEQFF. Here the CDR3 DNA reads TGCAGTGCTAGAGGGTCTTTAAGATCCAATGAGCAGTTCTTC.

This clonotype was observed at least ten times. CDR3 DNA: TGTGCCAGCAGCTTGGGACTAGCGGATCAAGAGACCCAGTACTTC. Translated, it gives CASSLGLADQETQYF. This sequence joins TRBV5-5 and TRBJ2-5; 9 bases align to TRBD2. The ends lost 0 bases at V and 2 bases at J; junction bases unmatched: 2. Germline CDR1 is SGHKS and CDR2 is YYEKEE (reference sequence). CDR3 length equals 15 residues.

This clonotype was seen more than once but under ten times. V and J are TRBV7-3 and TRBJ2-1, with 9 bases identical to TRBD1. Per germline, CDR1 SGHTA and CDR2 FQGTGA. The CDR3 runs 16 residues. Losses at the gene ends were 5 bases for V and 6 bases for J; bases not matched to a gene: 11. DNA of the CDR3: TGTGCCAGCAGCGAACAGGGGGCTTTAGGTTTCAATGAGCAGTTCTTC. This gives the protein CASSEQGALGFNEQFF. The whole variable domain, filled in from reference TRBV7-3 and TRBJ2-1, reads GAGVSQTPSNKVTEKGKYVELRCDPISGHTALYWYRQSLGQGPEFLIYFQGTGAADDSGLPNDRFFAVRPEGSVSTLKIQRTERGDSAVYLCASSEQGALGFNEQFFGPGTRLTVL.

The chain employs TRBV28 and TRBJ2-5; 8 bases agree with TRBD2. CDR3 length: 14 amino acids. Unmatched junction bases numbered 7, after V lost 5 bases and J lost 5 bases. In germline, CDR1 is MDHEN, CDR2 SYDVKM. CDR3 bases: TGTGCCAGCAGTCGACTAGCGAGATGGGAGACCCAGTACTTC. Translation gives CASSRLARWETQYF.